Shown below are 5 T cell receptor beta chains from a single sample sequenced in a study of cytomegalovirus exposure and HLA in healthy donors. The PCR contained 60 Vbeta and 13 Jbeta primers. Produced via immunoSEQ multiplex PCR; TCRdb's table is partial and in-frame only. The table records roughly 120,000 clones, 75% to 90% of them present only once. Source material: PBMCs. All receptors derive from a male donor in good health and CMV-seronegative.

This chain links TRBV30 with TRBJ1-4; 9 bases align to TRBD1. With 3 bases clipped from V and 7 bases from J, the junction kept 6 bases outside the gene matches. Per the germline V gene, CDR1 is GTSNPN and CDR2 is SVGIG (reference sequence). This CDR3 is built from 14 residues. CDR3 bases: TGTGCCTGGAGCGTACAGGGGGCTTCTGAAAAACTGTTTTTT. Translating gives CAWSVQGASEKLFF.

The rearrangement links TRBV7-9 to TRBJ1-2, with 8 bases identical to TRBD1. The length of the CDR3 is 14 residues. Unmatched junction bases numbered 5, after V lost 5 bases and J lost 3 bases. CDR1 SEHNR and CDR2 FQNEAQ come from the germline V gene (reference sequence). The CDR3 coding sequence is TGTGCCAGCAGCCCCCAGGGGGCTGACTATGGCTACACCTTC. Protein product: CASSPQGADYGYTF.

In nucleotides, the CDR3 is TGTGCCAGCAGCCCTGGGGGGGTATCGGCGGCGTCCTACGAGCAGTACTTC. This translates into CASSPGGVSAASYEQYF. The chain has TRBV5-4 and TRBJ2-7; 7 bases fit TRBD2. The CDR3 loop spans 17 amino acids. The V segment lost 4 bases and the J segment 1 base; nucleotides outside the gene matches: 14. Germline CDR1 is SGHNT and CDR2 is YYREEE (reference sequence).

This rearrangement joins TRBV27 to TRBJ1-2; D is possibly TRBD1 (6 bases). This CDR3 comprises 13 residues. V dropped 8 bases and J dropped 8 bases, with 18 bases sitting between them. Germline V gene lookup returns CDR1 MNHEY and CDR2 SMNVEV (reference sequence). The CDR3 here is CASGPQGPGGYTF. Written as DNA, the CDR3 is TGTGCCAGCGGACCTCAGGGGCCTGGCGGCTACACCTTC.

The CDR3 region has the DNA TGTGCCAGCAGCGTAGCTATCCGCTCAGGCTCTGGAAACACCATATATTTT. It yields the protein CASSVAIRSGSGNTIYF. This sequence joins TRBV9 and TRBJ1-3; D is unresolved. Germline assignment: CDR1 SGDLS and CDR2 YYNGEE. V shed 0 bases and J shed 0 bases, with 13 bases lying between them. The CDR3 spans 17 residues.